A selection of T cell receptor beta chains follows, all from one sample in a study of identical twins. Each CDR3 protein gets one entry after TCRdb re-called the 5' RACE reads with MiXCR. There are 400,000 to 500,000 distinct CDR3 sequences in the sample; about a fifth occur only once, and approximately 12% lies in the top ten. Material for sequencing was naive T cells sorted from blood. The receptors come from a man aged 45-65 years in good health. Both conserved end residues are part of each CDR3. Fields, in order: clone size, J gene, V gene, D gene, CDR3 DNA, CDR3 protein. D genes are given only for firm matches. Size is stated for part of the rows, as once, few or many counts, or as a class when the clone is expanded.

>few|TRBJ1-1|TRBV6-2/TRBV6-3|.
TGTGCCAGCAGTTATGCCCCAGAGAACACTGAAGCTTTCTTT
CASSYAPENTEAFF
>few|TRBJ2-5|TRBV29-1|TRBD1
TGCAGCGTTGATGACGGGACAGGGGGCTATGAGACCCAGTACTTC
CSVDDGTGGYETQYF
>few|TRBJ2-7|TRBV28|.
TGTGCCAGCACCGTGCTTGCGGGGACCTCCTACGAGCAGTACTTC
CASTVLAGTSYEQYF
>.|TRBJ1-2|TRBV12-3/TRBV12-4|TRBD1
TGTGCCAGCAGTTTCGGACAGGCTCCTGTCACCTTC
CASSFGQAPVTF
>.|TRBJ2-3|TRBV11-2|.
TGTGCCAGCAGCTTAAGGGGGGGAGGGCTCTCGAGCACAGATACGCAGTATTTT
CASSLRGGGLSSTDTQYF
>.|TRBJ2-7|TRBV5-4|TRBD1
TGTGCCAGCAGCCGGGGACAGGCGCTCTACGAGCAGTACTTC
CASSRGQALYEQYF
>.|TRBJ2-6|TRBV6-1|.
TGTGCCAGCAGCCCCGGGCCCGGGGCCAACGTCCTGACTTTC
CASSPGPGANVLTF
>many|TRBJ2-3|TRBV7-8|.
TGTGCCAGCAGCTCCGGACGGAGCCTCACAGATACGCAGTATTTT
CASSSGRSLTDTQYF
>few|TRBJ1-3|TRBV28|.
TGTGCCAGCAGATCTGCGACAGCCCATTTCTCTGGAAACACCATATATTTT
CASRSATAHFSGNTIYF
>.|TRBJ2-3|TRBV7-2|.
TGTGCCAGCAGCCTAGGGGGTAGGCTAGCGACAGATACGCAGTATTTT
CASSLGGRLATDTQYF
>many|TRBJ2-3|TRBV6-4|.
TGTGCCAGCAGTGGGCTGGGTCAAAGCACAGATACGCAGTATTTT
CASSGLGQSTDTQYF
>.|TRBJ1-6|TRBV6-2/TRBV6-3|.
TGTGCCAGCAGTTTCGGATTAGGGGTACGTAATTCACCCCTCCACTTT
CASSFGLGVRNSPLHF
>.|TRBJ2-5|TRBV20-1|.
TGCAGTGCTACACGGACAGCCAAAGAGACCCAGTACTTC
CSATRTAKETQYF
>.|TRBJ2-5|TRBV11-2|.
TGTGCCAGCAGCACAAGGTCCGGCGCGGGGGAGACCCAGTACTTC
CASSTRSGAGETQYF
>.|TRBJ2-3|TRBV19|.
TGTGCCAGTAGTATAGATGGGACGGCCTCTACGCAGTATTTT
CASSIDGTASTQYF
>.|TRBJ2-2|TRBV18|.
TGTGCCAGCTCACCATGGGGGTCGAACACCGGGGAGCTGTTTTTT
CASSPWGSNTGELFF
>.|TRBJ2-7|TRBV20-1|TRBD2
TGCAGTGCTAGATACGTGCGGGGGGACTACGAGCAGTACTTC
CSARYVRGDYEQYF
>.|TRBJ2-1|TRBV7-9|.
TGTGCCAGCAGATGGGACCCCTACAATGAGCAGTTCTTC
CASRWDPYNEQFF
>few|TRBJ1-1|TRBV12-3/TRBV12-4|.
TGTGCCACCGGCTCAACGACATTGAACACTGAAGCTTTCTTT
CATGSTTLNTEAFF
>.|TRBJ2-7|TRBV20-1|TRBD1
TGCAGTGCTGCCCTGAGGGACAGGGGTCTCACCGAGCAGTACTTC
CSAALRDRGLTEQYF
>.|TRBJ2-1|TRBV7-2|.
TGTGCCAGCAGCTTAGTTCCGCGGAACTACAATGAGCAGTTCTTC
CASSLVPRNYNEQFF
>.|TRBJ1-1|TRBV4-2|.
TGTGCCAGCAGCCAAGGGGACATGAACACTGAAGCTTTCTTT
CASSQGDMNTEAFF